What follows is one T cell receptor (beta chain) and its context. The data are from a study of blood T cell repertoires in COVID-19. As for the study in general: Researchers got acute and convalescent COVID-19 samples from the United States, Italy and Spain. In each case, the material was cDNA or gDNA derived from T cells, B-cell-depleted T cells, or PBMCs.

Per the original methods: Scientists estimated how many nucleated cells there were by amplifying reference gene primers. TCRdb keeps only in-frame clones here, not all; method: immunoSEQ multiplex PCR. That table gives V, J and clone size, and the DNA gave D and trimming. The sample lists some 150,000 clones; about 76% were seen once. V lost 6 bases and J lost 4; bases outside the gene matches: 4. Germline CDR1 is LNHDA and CDR2 is SQIVND (reference sequence). CDR3 size: 15 residues. Sequencing was done on a sample of peripheral blood. The chain combines TRBV19 with TRBJ2-1, with 12 bases fitting TRBD2. This receptor was obtained from a woman in her fifties or sixties with active or convalescent COVID-19. CDR3 residues: CASSLGLAGYNEQFF. The CDR3 nucleotides read TGTGCCAGTAGCCTAGGACTAGCGGGGTACAATGAGCAGTTCTTC.